The T cell receptor beta chain under discussion was sequenced for a study of regulatory T cells in long-lasting Graves disease. Researchers made TCR beta libraries by using iRepertoire HTBI primers and running Arm-PCR on CDR3 regions. Per the study methods: From all samples, identification returned 12 to 15 TRBJ and 60 to 80 TRBV segments. TCRdb re-analysed the multiplex PCR reads in MiXCR, keeping a single row per CDR3 protein. TCRdb's processing, not the study's, gives the V and J calls here. The data hold 420,000 or so distinct CDR3 sequences, with 23% observed a single time. CDR1 is MNHNS, CDR2 SASEGT, per germline. Trimming removed 6 bases from V and 4 bases from J; junction bases left unmatched: 7. CDR3 length equals 14 residues. This clonotype occurred a few times. Its target is not known. Whole-study results and caveats: Not thyroid tissue but only peripheral blood was studied. Newly diagnosed disease favored TRBV20-1 and TRBJ2-1 over persistent disease.

Sample time point: persistent/refractory GD, antithyroid drugs over 5 years with positive TRAb. Preparation of the TCR library used RNA extracted from PBMCs. With EDTA tubes as the receptacles, about 9.2 milliliters of peripheral blood were drawn. Sample: peripheral blood mononuclear cells (PBMCs), taken when the disease was refractory, from a patient treated with antithyroid drugs. This TCR was sampled from a female donor with Graves disease. J is TRBJ2-7 and V is TRBV6-1, with 9 nucleotides matching TRBD1. This CDR3 is CASSAWDRAYEQYF. CDR3 sequence (DNA): TGTGCCAGCAGCGCGTGGGACAGGGCTTACGAGCAGTACTTC.